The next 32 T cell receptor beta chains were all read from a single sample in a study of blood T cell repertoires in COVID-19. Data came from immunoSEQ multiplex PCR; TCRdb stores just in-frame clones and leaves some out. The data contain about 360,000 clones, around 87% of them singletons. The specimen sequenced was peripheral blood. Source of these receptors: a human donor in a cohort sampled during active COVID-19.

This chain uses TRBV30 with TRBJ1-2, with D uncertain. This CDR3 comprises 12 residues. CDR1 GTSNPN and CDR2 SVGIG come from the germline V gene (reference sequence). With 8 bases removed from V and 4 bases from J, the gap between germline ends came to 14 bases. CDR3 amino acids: CAGGLRGYGYTF. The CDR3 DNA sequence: TGTGCCGGCGGGCTCCGGGGCTATGGCTACACCTTC.

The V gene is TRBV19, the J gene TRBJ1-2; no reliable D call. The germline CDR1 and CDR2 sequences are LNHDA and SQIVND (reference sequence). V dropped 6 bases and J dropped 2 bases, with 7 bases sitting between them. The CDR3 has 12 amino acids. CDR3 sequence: CASRQLNYGYTF. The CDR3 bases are TGTGCCAGTAGACAACTAAACTATGGCTACACCTTC.

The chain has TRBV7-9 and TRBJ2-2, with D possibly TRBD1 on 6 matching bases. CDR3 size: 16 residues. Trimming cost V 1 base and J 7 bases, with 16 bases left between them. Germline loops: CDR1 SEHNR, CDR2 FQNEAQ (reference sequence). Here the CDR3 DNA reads TGTGCCAGCAGCTTAGTGGGGCAGGGGATAGGCGGGGAGCTGTTTTTT. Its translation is CASSLVGQGIGGELFF.

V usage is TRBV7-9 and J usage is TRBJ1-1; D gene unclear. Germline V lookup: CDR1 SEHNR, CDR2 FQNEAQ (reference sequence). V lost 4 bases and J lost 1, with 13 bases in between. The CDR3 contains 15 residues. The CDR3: CASSYSRVWNTEAFF. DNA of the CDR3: TGTGCCAGCAGCTATTCGCGGGTTTGGAACACTGAAGCTTTCTTT.

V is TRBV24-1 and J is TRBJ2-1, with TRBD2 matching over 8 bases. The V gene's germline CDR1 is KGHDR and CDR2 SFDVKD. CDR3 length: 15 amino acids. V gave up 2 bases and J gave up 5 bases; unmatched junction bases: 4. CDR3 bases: TGTGCCACCAGTGATTCCGGGACTAGGGACAATGAGCAGTTCTTC. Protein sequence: CATSDSGTRDNEQFF.

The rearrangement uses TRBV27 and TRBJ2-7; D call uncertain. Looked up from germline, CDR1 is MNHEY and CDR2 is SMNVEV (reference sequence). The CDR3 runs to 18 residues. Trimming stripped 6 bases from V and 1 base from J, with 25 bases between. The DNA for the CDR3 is TGTGCCAGCAGCCCCTCACCCTTTAGGCGGCAACTATCCTACGAGCAGTACTTC. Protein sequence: CASSPSPFRRQLSYEQYF.

The CDR3: CASSVETGDSPLHF. For the CDR3, the DNA is TGTGCCAGCAGCGTAGAGACAGGGGATTCACCCCTCCACTTT. The chain joins TRBV9 to TRBJ1-6; 8 positions match TRBD1. This CDR3 is 14 amino acids long. V shed 0 bases, J shed 8 bases, and the junction held 1 base outside the gene matches. Germline assignment: CDR1 SGDLS and CDR2 YYNGEE. Full variable domain (rest looked up from reference TRBV9 and TRBJ1-6): DSGVTQTPKHLITATGQRVTLRCSPRSGDLSVYWYQQSLDQGLQFLIQYYNGEERAKGNILERFSAQQFPDLHSELNLSSLELGDSALYFCASSVETGDSPLHFGNGTRLTVT.

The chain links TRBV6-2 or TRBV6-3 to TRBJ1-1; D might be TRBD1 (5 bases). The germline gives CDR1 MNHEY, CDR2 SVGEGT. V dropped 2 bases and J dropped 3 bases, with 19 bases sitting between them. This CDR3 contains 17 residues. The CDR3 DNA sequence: TGTGCCAGCAGTTACCCAAAACCCCCAGGGTACGACACTGAAGCTTTCTTT. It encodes CASSYPKPPGYDTEAFF.

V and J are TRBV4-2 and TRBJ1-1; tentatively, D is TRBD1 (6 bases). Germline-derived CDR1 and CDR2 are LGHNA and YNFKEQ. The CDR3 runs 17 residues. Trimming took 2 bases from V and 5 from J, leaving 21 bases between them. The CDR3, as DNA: TGTGCCAGCAGCCAAAGAGGGCCTGGAACAGGGAGAACTGAAGCTTTCTTT. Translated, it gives CASSQRGPGTGRTEAFF.

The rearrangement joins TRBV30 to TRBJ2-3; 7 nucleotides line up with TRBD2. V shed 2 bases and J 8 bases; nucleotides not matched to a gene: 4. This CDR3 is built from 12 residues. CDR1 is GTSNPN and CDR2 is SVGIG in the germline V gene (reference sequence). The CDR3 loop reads CAWSTSGGTQYF. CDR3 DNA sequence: TGTGCCTGGAGTACCTCGGGGGGTACGCAGTATTTT. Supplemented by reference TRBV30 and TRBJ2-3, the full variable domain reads SQTIHQWPATLVQPVGSPLSLECTVEGTSNPNLYWYRQAAGRGLQLLFYSVGIGQISSEVPQNLSASRPQDRQFILSSKKLLLSDSGFYLCAWSTSGGTQYFGPGTRLTVL.

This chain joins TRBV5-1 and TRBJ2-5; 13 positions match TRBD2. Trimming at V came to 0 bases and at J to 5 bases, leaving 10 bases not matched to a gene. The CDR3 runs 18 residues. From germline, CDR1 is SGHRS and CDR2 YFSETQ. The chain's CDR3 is CASSLAGTSGVPVETQYF. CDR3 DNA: TGCGCCAGCAGCTTGGCCGGGACTAGCGGGGTACCCGTGGAGACCCAGTACTTC.

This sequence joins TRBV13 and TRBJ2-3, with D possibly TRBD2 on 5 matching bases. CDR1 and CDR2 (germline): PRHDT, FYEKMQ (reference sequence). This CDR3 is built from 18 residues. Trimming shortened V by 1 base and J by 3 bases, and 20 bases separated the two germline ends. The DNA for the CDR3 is TGTGCCAGCAGCTTAGAGGGTCTCGGCGGGCCACGGACAGATACGCAGTATTTT. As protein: CASSLEGLGGPRTDTQYF. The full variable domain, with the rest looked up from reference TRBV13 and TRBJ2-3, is AAGVIQSPRHLIKEKRETATLKCYPIPRHDTVYWYQQGPGQDPQFLISFYEKMQSDKGSIPDRFSAQQFSDYHSELNMSSLELGDSALYFCASSLEGLGGPRTDTQYFGPGTRLTVL.

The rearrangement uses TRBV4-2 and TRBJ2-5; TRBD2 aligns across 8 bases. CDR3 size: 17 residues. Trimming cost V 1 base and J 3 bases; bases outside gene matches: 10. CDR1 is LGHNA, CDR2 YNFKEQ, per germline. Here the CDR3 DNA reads TGTGCCAGCAGCCAAGGGGTTAGCGGGGAAGCGAAAGAGACCCAGTACTTC. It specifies CASSQGVSGEAKETQYF.

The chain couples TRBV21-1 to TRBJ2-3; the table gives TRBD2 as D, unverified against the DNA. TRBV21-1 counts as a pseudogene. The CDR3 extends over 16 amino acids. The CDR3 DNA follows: TGTGCCAGCAGCAAAGGGCCAGCGGGGGCAGCAGATACGCAGTATTTT. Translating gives CASSKGPAGAADTQYF.

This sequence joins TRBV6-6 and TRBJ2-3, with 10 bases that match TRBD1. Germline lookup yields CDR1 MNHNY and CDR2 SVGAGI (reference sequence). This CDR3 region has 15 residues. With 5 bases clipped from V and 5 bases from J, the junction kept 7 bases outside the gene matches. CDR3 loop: CASSARDRGKDTQYF. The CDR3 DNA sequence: TGTGCCAGCAGTGCCCGGGACAGGGGTAAAGATACGCAGTATTTT.

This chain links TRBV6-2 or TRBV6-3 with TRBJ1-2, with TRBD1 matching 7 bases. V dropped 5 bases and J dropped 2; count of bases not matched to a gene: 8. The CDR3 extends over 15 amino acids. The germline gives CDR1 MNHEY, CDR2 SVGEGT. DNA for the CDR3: TGTGCCAGCAGTACGTACCCGACAGGGAACTATGGCTACACCTTC. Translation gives CASSTYPTGNYGYTF.

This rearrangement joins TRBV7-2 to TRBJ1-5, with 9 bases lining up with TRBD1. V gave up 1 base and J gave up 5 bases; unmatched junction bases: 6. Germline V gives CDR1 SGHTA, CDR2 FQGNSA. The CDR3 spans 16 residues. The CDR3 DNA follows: TGTGCCAGCAGCTTAGAGGGAGGACAGGGGTATCAGCCCCAGCATTTT. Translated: CASSLEGGQGYQPQHF. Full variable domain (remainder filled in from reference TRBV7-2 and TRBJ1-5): GAGVSQSPSNKVTEKGKDVELRCDPISGHTALYWYRQSLGQGLEFLIYFQGNSAPDKSGLPSDRFSAERTGGSVSTLTIQRTQQEDSAVYLCASSLEGGQGYQPQHFGDGTRLSIL.

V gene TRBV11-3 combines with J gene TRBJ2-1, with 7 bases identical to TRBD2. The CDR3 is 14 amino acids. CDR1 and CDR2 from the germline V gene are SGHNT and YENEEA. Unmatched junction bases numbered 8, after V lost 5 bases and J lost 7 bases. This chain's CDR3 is CASSKGASGNEQFF. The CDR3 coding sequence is TGTGCCAGCAGCAAAGGGGCTAGCGGTAATGAGCAGTTCTTC.

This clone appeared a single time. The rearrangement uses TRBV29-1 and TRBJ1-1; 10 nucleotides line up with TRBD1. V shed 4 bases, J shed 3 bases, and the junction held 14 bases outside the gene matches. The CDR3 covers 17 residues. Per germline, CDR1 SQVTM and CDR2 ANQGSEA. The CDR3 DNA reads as TGCAGCGTTGTCCCGTGGGACAGGGGAGGAGGGCACACTGAAGCTTTCTTT. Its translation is CSVVPWDRGGGHTEAFF.

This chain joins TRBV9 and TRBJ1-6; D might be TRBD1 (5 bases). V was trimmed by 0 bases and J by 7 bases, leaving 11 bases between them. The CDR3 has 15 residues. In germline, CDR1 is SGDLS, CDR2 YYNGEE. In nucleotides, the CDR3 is TGTGCCAGCAGCGTAGGGGGGGGACTAAATTCACCCCTCCACTTT. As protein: CASSVGGGLNSPLHF.

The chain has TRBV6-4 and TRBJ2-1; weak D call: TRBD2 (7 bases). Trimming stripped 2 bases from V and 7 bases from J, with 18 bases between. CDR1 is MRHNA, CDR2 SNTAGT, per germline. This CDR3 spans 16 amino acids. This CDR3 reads CASSDPWGRGSNEQFF. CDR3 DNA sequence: TGTGCCAGCAGTGACCCCTGGGGGCGGGGGAGTAATGAGCAGTTCTTC.

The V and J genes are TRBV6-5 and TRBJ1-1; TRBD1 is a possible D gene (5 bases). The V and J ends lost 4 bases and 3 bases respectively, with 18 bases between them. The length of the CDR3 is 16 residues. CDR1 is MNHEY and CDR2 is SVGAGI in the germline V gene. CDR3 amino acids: CASSFGRRGGDTEAFF. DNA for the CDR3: TGTGCCAGCAGTTTCGGCCGACGGGGGGGGGACACTGAAGCTTTCTTT.

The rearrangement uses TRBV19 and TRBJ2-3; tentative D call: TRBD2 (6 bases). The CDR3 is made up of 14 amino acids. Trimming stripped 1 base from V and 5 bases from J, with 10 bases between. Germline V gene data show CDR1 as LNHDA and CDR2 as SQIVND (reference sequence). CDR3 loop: CASSIGATRDTQYF. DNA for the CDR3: TGTGCCAGTAGTATAGGAGCGACTAGAGATACGCAGTATTTT.

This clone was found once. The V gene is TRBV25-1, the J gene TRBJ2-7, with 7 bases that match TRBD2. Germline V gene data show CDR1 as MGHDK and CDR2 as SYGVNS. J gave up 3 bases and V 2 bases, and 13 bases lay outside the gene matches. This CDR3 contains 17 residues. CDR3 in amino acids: CASSERSQRGAVYEQYF. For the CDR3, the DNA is TGTGCCAGCAGTGAAAGATCACAGCGGGGCGCCGTCTACGAGCAGTACTTC.

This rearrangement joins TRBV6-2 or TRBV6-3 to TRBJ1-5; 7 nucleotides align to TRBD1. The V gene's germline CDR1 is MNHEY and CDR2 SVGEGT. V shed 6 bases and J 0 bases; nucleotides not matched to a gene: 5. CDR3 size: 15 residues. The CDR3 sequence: CASSPDRDSNQPQHF. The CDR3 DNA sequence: TGTGCCAGCAGCCCTGACAGGGATAGCAATCAGCCCCAGCATTTT.

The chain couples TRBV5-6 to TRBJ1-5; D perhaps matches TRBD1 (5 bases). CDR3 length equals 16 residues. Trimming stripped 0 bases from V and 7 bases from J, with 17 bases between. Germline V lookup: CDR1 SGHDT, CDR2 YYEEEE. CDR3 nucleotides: TGTGCCAGCAGCTTGGCGTCTTCGGGGGTTGGGCAGCCCCAGCATTTT. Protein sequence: CASSLASSGVGQPQHF.

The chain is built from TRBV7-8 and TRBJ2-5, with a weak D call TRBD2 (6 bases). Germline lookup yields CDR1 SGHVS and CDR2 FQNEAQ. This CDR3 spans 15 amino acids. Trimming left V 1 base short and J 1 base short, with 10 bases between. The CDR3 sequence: CASSLGSGFQETQYF. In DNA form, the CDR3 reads TGTGCCAGCAGCTTAGGGAGCGGGTTCCAAGAGACCCAGTACTTC.

The CDR3 spells CASSTYNEQFF. As DNA, the CDR3 is TGTGCCAGCAGTACTTACAATGAGCAGTTCTTC. The chain joins TRBV27 to TRBJ2-1; D remains unclear. Germline assignment: CDR1 MNHEY and CDR2 SMNVEV (reference sequence). V was pared by 5 bases and J by 4 bases, with 3 bases between. The CDR3 spans 11 residues.

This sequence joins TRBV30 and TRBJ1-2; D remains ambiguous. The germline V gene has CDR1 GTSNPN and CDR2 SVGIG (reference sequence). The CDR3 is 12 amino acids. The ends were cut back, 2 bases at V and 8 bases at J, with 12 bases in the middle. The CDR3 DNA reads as TGTGCCTGGAGTACCCCCGACGGGGGCTACACCTTC. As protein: CAWSTPDGGYTF.

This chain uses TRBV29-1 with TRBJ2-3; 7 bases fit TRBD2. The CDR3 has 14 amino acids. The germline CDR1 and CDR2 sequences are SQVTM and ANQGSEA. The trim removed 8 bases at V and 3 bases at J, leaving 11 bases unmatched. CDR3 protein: CSTLGGSTTDTQYF. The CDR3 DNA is TGCAGCACCTTGGGCGGGAGTACTACAGATACGCAGTATTTT.

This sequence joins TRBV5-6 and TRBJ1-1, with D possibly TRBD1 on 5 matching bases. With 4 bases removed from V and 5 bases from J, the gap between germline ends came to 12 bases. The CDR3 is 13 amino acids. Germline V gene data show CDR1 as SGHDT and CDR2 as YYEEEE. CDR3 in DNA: TGTGCCAGCAGCCGCAGGGCCGGGACTGAAGCTTTCTTT. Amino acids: CASSRRAGTEAFF.

The CDR3 DNA is TGCGCCAGCAGCCAGGGTAATGAAAAACTGTTTTTT. Protein: CASSQGNEKLFF. The chain is built from TRBV5-1 and TRBJ1-4, with a tentative D call TRBD1 (5 bases). CDR1 is SGHRS and CDR2 is YFSETQ in the germline V gene. Trimming took 4 bases from V and 4 from J, leaving 5 bases between them. The CDR3 is 12 residues long.